This T cell receptor beta chain stems from a study of blood T cell repertoires in COVID-19. Overall study: From T cells, B-cell-depleted T cells, or PBMCs came the material, which was cDNA or gDNA.

This clone was seen many times. Authors' methods: Scientists estimated how many nucleated cells there were by amplifying reference gene primers. Sequencing used immunoSEQ multiplex PCR; TCRdb keeps in-frame clones, though not all of them. V and J calls and clone size are as listed in that table; D and trimming were resolved from the DNA. Of 250,000 to 400,000 clones listed, 85% to 90% are singletons. This CDR3 has 12 residues. From germline, CDR1 is SEHNR and CDR2 FQNEAQ (reference sequence). The V gene lost 5 bases and the J gene lost 8 bases, with 10 bases spanning the gap. The sequenced sample was peripheral blood. The sequence was obtained from a woman aged 25 to 39 with COVID-19, enrolled during active disease. The chain uses TRBV7-9 and TRBJ2-1, with D possibly TRBD1 on 5 matching bases. The CDR3 bases are TGTGCCAGCAGCGGACAAAGTGATGAGCAGTTCTTC. This codes for CASSGQSDEQFF.